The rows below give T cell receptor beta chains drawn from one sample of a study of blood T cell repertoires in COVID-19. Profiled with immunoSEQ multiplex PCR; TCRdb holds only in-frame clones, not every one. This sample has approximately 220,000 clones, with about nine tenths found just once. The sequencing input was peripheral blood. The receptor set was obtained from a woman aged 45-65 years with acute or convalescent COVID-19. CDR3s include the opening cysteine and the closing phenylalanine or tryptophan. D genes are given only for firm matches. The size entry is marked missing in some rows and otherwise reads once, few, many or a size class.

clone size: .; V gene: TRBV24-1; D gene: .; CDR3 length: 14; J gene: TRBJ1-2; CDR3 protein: CATSDSREVYGYTF; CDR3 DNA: TGTGCCACCAGTGATTCCAGGGAAGTGTATGGCTACACCTTC
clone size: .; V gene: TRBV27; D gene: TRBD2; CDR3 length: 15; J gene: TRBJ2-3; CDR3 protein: CASSWRGGRTDTQYF; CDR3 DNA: TGTGCCAGCAGTTGGCGCGGGGGGAGGACAGATACGCAGTATTTT
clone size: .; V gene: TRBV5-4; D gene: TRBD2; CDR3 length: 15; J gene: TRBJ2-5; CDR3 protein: CASSLKAGGQETQYF; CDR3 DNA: TGTGCCAGCAGCCTAAAGGCGGGAGGGCAAGAGACCCAGTACTTC
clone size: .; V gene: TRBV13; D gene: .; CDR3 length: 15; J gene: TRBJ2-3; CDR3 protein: CASSFGTSLEDTQYF; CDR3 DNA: TGTGCCAGCAGCTTCGGAACTAGCCTAGAGGATACGCAGTATTTT
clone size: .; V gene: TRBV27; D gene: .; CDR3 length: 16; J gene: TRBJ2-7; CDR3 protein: CASRSTSGTEGYEQYF; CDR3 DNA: TGTGCCAGCAGGTCAACTTCCGGGACGGAGGGATACGAGCAGTACTTC
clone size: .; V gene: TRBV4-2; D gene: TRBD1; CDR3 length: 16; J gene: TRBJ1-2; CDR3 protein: CASSQDWQGGTYGYTF; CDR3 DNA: TGTGCCAGCAGCCAAGATTGGCAGGGGGGAACCTATGGCTACACCTTC
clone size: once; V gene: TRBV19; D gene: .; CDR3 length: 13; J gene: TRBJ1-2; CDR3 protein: CASSVQGEDGYTF; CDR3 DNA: TGTGCCAGTAGTGTACAGGGTGAGGATGGCTACACCTTC
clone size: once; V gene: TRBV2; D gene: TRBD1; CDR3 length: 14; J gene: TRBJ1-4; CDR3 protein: CASSEQGADEKLFF; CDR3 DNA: TGTGCCAGCAGCGAACAGGGGGCCGATGAAAAACTGTTTTTT
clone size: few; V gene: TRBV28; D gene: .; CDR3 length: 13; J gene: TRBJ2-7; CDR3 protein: CASSLWAGIEQYF; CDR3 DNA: TGTGCCAGCAGTTTATGGGCAGGGATCGAGCAGTACTTC
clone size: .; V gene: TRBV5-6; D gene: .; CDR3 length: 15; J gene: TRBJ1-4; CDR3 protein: CASSLEVAGQEKLFF; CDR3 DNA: TGTGCCAGCAGCTTGGAAGTCGCAGGGCAAGAAAAACTGTTTTTT
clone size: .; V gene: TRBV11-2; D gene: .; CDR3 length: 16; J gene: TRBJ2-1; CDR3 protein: CASSAAQGSLYNEQFF; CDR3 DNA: TGTGCCAGCAGCGCCGCCCAGGGTTCCCTCTACAATGAGCAGTTCTTC
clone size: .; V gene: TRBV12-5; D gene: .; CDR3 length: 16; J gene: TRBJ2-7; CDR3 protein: CASGFDQWGSSYEQYF; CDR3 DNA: TGTGCTAGTGGTTTCGACCAGTGGGGCAGCTCCTACGAGCAGTACTTC
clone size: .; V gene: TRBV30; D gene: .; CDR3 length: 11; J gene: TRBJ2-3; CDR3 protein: CAWDSTDTQYF; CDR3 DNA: TGTGCCTGGGACAGTACAGATACGCAGTATTTT
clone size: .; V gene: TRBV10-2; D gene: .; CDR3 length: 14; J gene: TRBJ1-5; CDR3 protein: CASNSFTGNQPQHF; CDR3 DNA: TGCGCCAGCAATTCCTTTACGGGCAATCAGCCCCAGCATTTT
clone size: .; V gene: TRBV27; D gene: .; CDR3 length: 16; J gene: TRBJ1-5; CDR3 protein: CASSLFGEVSNQPQHF; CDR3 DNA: TGTGCCAGCAGTTTATTCGGGGAAGTCAGCAATCAGCCCCAGCATTTT
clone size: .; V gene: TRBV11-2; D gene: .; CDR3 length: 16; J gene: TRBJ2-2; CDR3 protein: CASSPWVGGGTGELFF; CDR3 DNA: TGTGCCAGCAGCCCATGGGTGGGAGGGGGAACCGGGGAGCTGTTTTTT
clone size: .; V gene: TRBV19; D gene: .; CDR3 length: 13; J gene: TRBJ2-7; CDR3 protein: CASSISSAYEQYF; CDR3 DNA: TGTGCCAGTAGTATTTCATCGGCCTACGAGCAGTACTTC
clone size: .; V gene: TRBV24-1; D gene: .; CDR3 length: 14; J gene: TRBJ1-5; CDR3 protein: CATSDQGSNQPQHF; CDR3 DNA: TGTGCCACCAGTGACCAGGGTAGCAATCAGCCCCAGCATTTT
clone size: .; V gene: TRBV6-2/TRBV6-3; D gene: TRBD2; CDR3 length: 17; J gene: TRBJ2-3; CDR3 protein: CASSYYSTSLGTDTQYF; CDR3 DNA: TGTGCCAGCAGTTACTACTCGACTAGCCTGGGCACAGATACGCAGTATTTT
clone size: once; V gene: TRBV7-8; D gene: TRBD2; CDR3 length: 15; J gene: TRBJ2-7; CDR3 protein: CASSLLVSGSYEQYF; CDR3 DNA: TGTGCCAGCAGCTTGTTGGTTAGCGGGTCCTACGAGCAGTACTTC
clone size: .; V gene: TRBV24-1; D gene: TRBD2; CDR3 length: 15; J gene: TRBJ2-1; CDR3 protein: CATRGASGAYNEQFF; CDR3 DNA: TGTGCCACCAGGGGGGCTAGCGGGGCCTACAATGAGCAGTTCTTC
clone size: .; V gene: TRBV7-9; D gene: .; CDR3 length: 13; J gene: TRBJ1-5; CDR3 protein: CASSTTGNQPQHF; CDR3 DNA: TGTGCCAGCAGCACCACAGGAAATCAGCCCCAGCATTTT
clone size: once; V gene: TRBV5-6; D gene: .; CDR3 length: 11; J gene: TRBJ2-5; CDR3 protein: CASSSLETQYF; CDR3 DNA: TGTGCCAGCAGCTCCTTGGAGACCCAGTACTTC
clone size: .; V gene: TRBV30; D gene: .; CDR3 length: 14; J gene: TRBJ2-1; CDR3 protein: CAWGTAVSYNEQFF; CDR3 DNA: TGTGCCTGGGGAACAGCCGTCTCCTACAATGAGCAGTTCTTC
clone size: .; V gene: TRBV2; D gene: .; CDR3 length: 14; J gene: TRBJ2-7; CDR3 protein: CASSIGQSSYEQYF; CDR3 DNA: TGTGCCAGCAGTATTGGACAGAGCTCCTACGAGCAGTACTTC
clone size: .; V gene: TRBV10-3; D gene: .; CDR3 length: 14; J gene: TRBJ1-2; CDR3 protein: CAIGDLGGYYGYTF; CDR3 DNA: TGTGCCATCGGTGATTTGGGGGGATACTATGGCTACACCTTC
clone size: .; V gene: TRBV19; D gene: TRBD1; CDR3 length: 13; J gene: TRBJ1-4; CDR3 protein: CASSRDRAEKLFF; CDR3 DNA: TGTGCCAGTAGCCGAGACAGGGCTGAAAAACTGTTTTTT
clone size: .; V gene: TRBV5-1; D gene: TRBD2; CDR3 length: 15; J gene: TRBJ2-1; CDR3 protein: CASSTVAGNENEQFF; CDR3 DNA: TGCGCCAGCAGCACCGTAGCGGGAAATGAAAATGAGCAGTTCTTC
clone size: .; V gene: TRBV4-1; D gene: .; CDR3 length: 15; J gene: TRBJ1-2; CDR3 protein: CASSQGLGQWYGYTF; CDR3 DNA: TGCGCCAGCAGCCAAGGCCTCGGTCAATGGTATGGCTACACCTTC
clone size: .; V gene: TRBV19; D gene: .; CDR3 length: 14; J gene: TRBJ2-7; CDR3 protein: CASHEGDTAYEQYF; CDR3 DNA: TGTGCCAGTCACGAGGGAGACACGGCCTACGAGCAGTACTTC
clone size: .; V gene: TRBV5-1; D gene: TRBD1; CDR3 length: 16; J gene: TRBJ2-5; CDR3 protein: CASRKPPETGPETQYF; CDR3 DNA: TGCGCCAGCAGAAAGCCTCCCGAGACAGGGCCGGAGACCCAGTACTTC
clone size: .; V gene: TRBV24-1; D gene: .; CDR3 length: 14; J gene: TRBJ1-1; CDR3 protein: CATRQTGYNTEAFF; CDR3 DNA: TGTGCCACCAGGCAGACAGGTTATAACACTGAAGCTTTCTTT
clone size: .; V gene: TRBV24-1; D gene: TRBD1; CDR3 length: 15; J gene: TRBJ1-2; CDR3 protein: CATSDPSDRGHGYTF; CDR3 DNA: TGTGCCACCAGTGATCCCTCAGACAGGGGGCATGGCTACACCTTC
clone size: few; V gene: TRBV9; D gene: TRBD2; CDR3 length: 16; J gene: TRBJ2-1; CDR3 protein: CASSPIAGGLVNEQFF; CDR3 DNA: TGTGCCAGCAGCCCGATAGCGGGAGGGTTGGTAAATGAGCAGTTCTTC
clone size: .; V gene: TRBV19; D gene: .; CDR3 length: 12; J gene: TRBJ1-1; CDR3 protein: CASSIRGAEAFF; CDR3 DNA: TGTGCCAGTAGTATACGGGGGGCTGAAGCTTTCTTT
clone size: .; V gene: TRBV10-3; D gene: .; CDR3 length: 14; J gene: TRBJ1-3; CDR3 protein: CAISDFSPVDTIYF; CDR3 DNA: TGTGCCATCAGCGACTTTTCCCCGGTGGACACCATATATTTT
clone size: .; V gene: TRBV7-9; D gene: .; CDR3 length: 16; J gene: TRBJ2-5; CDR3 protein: CASSFPRGGFEETQYF; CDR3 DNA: TGTGCCAGCAGCTTCCCCCGCGGGGGCTTCGAAGAGACCCAGTACTTC
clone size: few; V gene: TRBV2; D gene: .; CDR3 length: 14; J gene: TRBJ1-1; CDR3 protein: CASSNGELLPEAFF; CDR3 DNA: TGTGCCAGCAGTAACGGGGAACTACTACCTGAAGCTTTCTTT
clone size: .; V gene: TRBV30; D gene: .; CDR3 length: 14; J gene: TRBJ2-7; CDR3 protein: CAWSVLGARYEQYF; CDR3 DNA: TGTGCCTGGAGTGTACTTGGAGCACGGTACGAGCAGTACTTC
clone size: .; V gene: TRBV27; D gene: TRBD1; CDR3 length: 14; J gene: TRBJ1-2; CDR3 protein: CASTRTGANYGYTF; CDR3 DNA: TGTGCCAGCACCAGGACAGGAGCTAACTATGGCTACACCTTC
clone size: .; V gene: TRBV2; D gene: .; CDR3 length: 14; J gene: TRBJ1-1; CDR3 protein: CASREWGQGTEAFF; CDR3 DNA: TGTGCCAGCAGAGAATGGGGCCAAGGCACTGAAGCTTTCTTT
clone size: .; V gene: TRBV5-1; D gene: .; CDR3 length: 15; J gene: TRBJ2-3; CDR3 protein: CASSLYLFSTDTQYF; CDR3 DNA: TGCGCCAGCAGCTTGTATCTCTTTTCCACAGATACGCAGTATTTT
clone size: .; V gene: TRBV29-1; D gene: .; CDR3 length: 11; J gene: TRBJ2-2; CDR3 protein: CSVYGTGELFF; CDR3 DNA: TGCAGCGTTTACGGGACCGGGGAGCTGTTTTTT
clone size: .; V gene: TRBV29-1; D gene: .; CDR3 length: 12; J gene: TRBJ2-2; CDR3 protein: CSTEGVTGELFF; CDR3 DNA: TGCAGCACTGAGGGCGTGACCGGGGAGCTGTTTTTT
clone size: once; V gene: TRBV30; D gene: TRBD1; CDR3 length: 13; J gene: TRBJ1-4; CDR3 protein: CAWAGQANEKLFF; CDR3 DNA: TGTGCCTGGGCCGGACAGGCCAATGAAAAACTGTTTTTT
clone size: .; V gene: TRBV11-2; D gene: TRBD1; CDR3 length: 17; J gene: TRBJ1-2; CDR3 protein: CASSPDRVWGLGYGYTF; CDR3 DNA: TGTGCCAGCAGCCCGGACAGGGTGTGGGGTCTAGGCTATGGCTACACCTTC
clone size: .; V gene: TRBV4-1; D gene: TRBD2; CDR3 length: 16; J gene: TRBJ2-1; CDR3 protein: CASSQAGLAGYNEQFF; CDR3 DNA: TGCGCCAGCAGCCAAGCCGGACTAGCGGGCTACAATGAGCAGTTCTTC
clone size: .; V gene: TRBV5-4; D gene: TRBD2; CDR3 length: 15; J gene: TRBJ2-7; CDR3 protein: CASSYGLAGAGEQYF; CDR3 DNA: TGTGCCAGCAGCTACGGACTAGCGGGAGCGGGGGAGCAGTACTTC
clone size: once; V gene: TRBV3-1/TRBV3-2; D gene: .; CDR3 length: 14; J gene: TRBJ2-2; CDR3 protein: CASSPPLRTGELFF; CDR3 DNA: TGTGCCAGCAGCCCCCCCCTTAGAACCGGGGAGCTGTTTTTT
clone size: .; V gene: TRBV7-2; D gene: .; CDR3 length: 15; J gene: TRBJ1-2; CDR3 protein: CASSLRVTGDSGYTF; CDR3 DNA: TGTGCCAGCAGCTTAAGGGTGACGGGGGATTCGGGCTACACCTTC
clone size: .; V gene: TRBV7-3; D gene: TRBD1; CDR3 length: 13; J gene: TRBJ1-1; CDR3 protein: CASSGTGGSEAFF; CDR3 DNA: TGTGCCAGCAGCGGGACAGGTGGATCTGAAGCTTTCTTT
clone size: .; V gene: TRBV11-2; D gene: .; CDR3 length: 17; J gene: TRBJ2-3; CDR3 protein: CASSLPPRGFGTDTQYF; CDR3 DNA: TGTGCCAGCAGCTTACCCCCCAGGGGTTTCGGCACAGATACGCAGTATTTT